What follows are 19 T cell receptor beta chains derived from one specimen sequenced in a study of CD8 T cells in ankylosing spondylitis. TCRdb reanalysed the 5' RACE reads using MiXCR and keeps one entry per CDR3 protein. The sample records around 120,000 distinct CDR3 sequences, approximately 15% being singletons. Sequencing was carried out using blood, either unsorted or a sorted T cell fraction (not recorded which). Receptors were obtained from a female donor with ankylosing spondylitis or in good health (not recorded which).

This clonotype was detected ten times or more. The chain has TRBV5-4 and TRBJ1-1, with 7 nucleotides matching TRBD1. V dropped 4 bases and J dropped 2; count of bases not matched to a gene: 5. The germline CDR1 and CDR2 sequences are SGHNT and YYREEE (reference sequence). The CDR3 has 14 residues. The CDR3 bases are TGTGCCAGCAGCGGAGGGGGCTCTAACACTGAAGCTTTCTTT. It is translated as CASSGGGSNTEAFF.

This clonotype was detected only once. The chain employs TRBV10-2 and TRBJ2-3; D gene unclear. Germline-derived CDR1 and CDR2 are WSHSY and SAAADI. Trimming took 2 bases from V and 0 from J, leaving 12 bases between them. The CDR3 is 16 residues long. CDR3 bases: TGCGCCAGCAGTGAGAAAGTAGTCGGGAGCACAGATACGCAGTATTTT. Encoded protein: CASSEKVVGSTDTQYF.

The sample holds many counts of this clonotype. V gene TRBV12-3 or TRBV12-4 combines with J gene TRBJ1-5; no definite D call. V was shortened by 4 bases and J by 9 bases, with 13 bases between the two germline ends. The CDR3 is 13 residues long. The CDR3 bases are TGTGCCAGCAGTTCGGATAGGGAAAGGCCCCAGCATTTT. This codes for CASSSDRERPQHF.

This clonotype was picked up a small number of times. CDR3 loop: CASSQEQDTGELFF. The CDR3 region has the DNA TGTGCCAGCAGCCAAGAACAGGACACCGGGGAGCTGTTTTTT. The chain uses TRBV7-8 and TRBJ2-2; possible D gene TRBD1, 5 bases. The CDR3 spans 14 residues. CDR1 is SGHVS and CDR2 is FQNEAQ in the germline V gene. Trimming pared 5 bases from V and 3 bases from J, leaving 10 bases between.

This clonotype was counted a few times. A single base separates this from a much larger clone, so it may be a read error. V gene TRBV20-1 combines with J gene TRBJ2-2; tentative D call: TRBD1 (6 bases). The V gene's germline CDR1 is DFQATT and CDR2 SNEGSKA (reference sequence). With 7 bases removed from V and 5 bases from J, the gap between germline ends came to 14 bases. The CDR3 covers 13 residues. The CDR3 nucleotides read TGCAGTGTTACTGGACAGTCGACCGGGGAGCTGTTTTTT. Protein product: CSVTGQSTGELFF.

This clonotype was counted many times. The rearrangement links TRBV20-1 to TRBJ2-1, with 14 bases aligning to TRBD2. Trimming removed 5 bases from V and 15 bases from J; junction bases left unmatched: 12. CDR3 length: 14 amino acids. Per germline, CDR1 DFQATT and CDR2 SNEGSKA (reference sequence). The CDR3 is CSAPIGLAGGPMFF. The CDR3 DNA follows: TGCAGTGCTCCCATTGGACTAGCGGGAGGCCCCATGTTCTTC.

This clonotype rates as medium-sized. The gene calls are TRBV6-5 and TRBJ2-1; D call uncertain. Looked up from germline, CDR1 is MNHEY and CDR2 is SVGAGI. The CDR3 extends over 11 amino acids. V was pared by 10 bases and J by 8 bases, with 12 bases between. CDR3 coding DNA: TGTGCCACCTCGGAGCGTCATGAGCAGTTCTTC. It is translated as CATSERHEQFF.

V gene TRBV5-1 combines with J gene TRBJ2-7; 8 positions agree with TRBD2. The CDR3 loop spans 14 amino acids. V shed 3 bases, J shed 4 bases, and the junction held 6 bases outside the gene matches. Germline V lookup: CDR1 SGHRS, CDR2 YFSETQ. The CDR3 DNA reads TGCGCCAGCAGCTCCGAGCGGGGGTCGTACGAGCAGTACTTC. Its translation is CASSSERGSYEQYF.

This clonotype showed up just a few times. This chain uses TRBV16 with TRBJ1-1; D is uncertain. Germline CDR1 KGHSY, CDR2 FQNENV. The CDR3 extends over 14 amino acids. Trimming removed 0 bases from V and 6 bases from J, with 11 bases in between. The CDR3 nucleotides are TGTGCCAGCAGCCAATCTTGGGAATTCCCTGAAGCTTTCTTT. Amino acids: CASSQSWEFPEAFF.

Many counts were recorded for this clonotype. The V and J genes are TRBV20-1 and TRBJ2-1, with 9 bases lining up with TRBD2. The germline gives CDR1 DFQATT, CDR2 SNEGSKA (reference sequence). V dropped 0 bases and J dropped 3; count of bases not matched to a gene: 15. The CDR3 length is 19 residues. The CDR3 spells CSARDTREGLADNYNEQFF. The CDR3 DNA is TGCAGTGCTAGAGATACTAGGGAGGGACTAGCAGATAACTACAATGAGCAGTTCTTC.

This clonotype was counted ten times or more. The rearrangement uses TRBV12-3 or TRBV12-4 and TRBJ2-5; 12 bases are a match to TRBD2. The CDR3 runs 14 residues. V shed 7 bases, J shed 2 bases, and the junction held 2 bases outside the gene matches. CDR3 amino acids: CASTLAGGQETQYF. The CDR3 nucleotides are TGTGCCAGCACTCTAGCGGGAGGGCAAGAGACCCAGTACTTC.

The chain is built from TRBV4-1 and TRBJ2-5, with 11 bases that match TRBD2. Germline CDR1 and CDR2: MGHRA and YSYEKL. Trimming cost V 0 bases and J 1 base; bases outside gene matches: 7. This CDR3 comprises 18 residues. The CDR3 spells CASSQDIGTSGAQETQYF. The CDR3 region has the DNA TGCGCCAGCAGCCAAGATATCGGGACTAGCGGAGCCCAAGAGACCCAGTACTTC.

V gene TRBV12-3 or TRBV12-4 combines with J gene TRBJ2-7, with D unresolved. V shed 1 base and J shed 13 bases, with 14 bases lying between them. The CDR3 covers 12 residues. CDR3 nucleotides: TGTGCCAGCAGTTTAGGCGAAAGCGCAGCTTACTTC. It encodes CASSLGESAAYF.

This rearrangement joins TRBV7-3 to TRBJ2-2, with D unclear. V was shortened by 1 base and J by 5 bases, with 5 bases between the two germline ends. CDR1 SGHTA and CDR2 FQGTGA come from the germline V gene. The CDR3 is made up of 13 amino acids. CDR3 in amino acids: CASSLKRTGELFF. CDR3 bases: TGTGCCAGCAGCTTAAAAAGGACCGGGGAGCTGTTTTTT.

There are a few counts of this clonotype. J is TRBJ2-2 and V is TRBV20-1; tentatively, D is TRBD1 or TRBD2 (5 bases each). The CDR3 loop spans 14 amino acids. Trimming removed 4 bases from V and 0 bases from J, with 9 bases in between. The germline gives CDR1 DFQATT, CDR2 SNEGSKA (reference sequence). The CDR3 region has the DNA TGCAGTGCTACCAGGGAGTCGAACACCGGGGAGCTGTTTTTT. It codes for CSATRESNTGELFF.

V is TRBV6-6 and J is TRBJ1-2; weak D call: TRBD1 (5 bases). The germline V gene encodes CDR1 MNHNY and CDR2 SVGAGI (reference sequence). This CDR3 spans 13 amino acids. The V gene lost 7 bases and the J gene lost 2 bases, with 11 bases spanning the gap. Here the CDR3 reads CASKLTGNYGYTF. CDR3 DNA: TGTGCCAGCAAACTTACAGGAAACTATGGCTACACCTTC.

This clonotype was found many times. V usage is TRBV20-1 and J usage is TRBJ1-1; D unclear. Germline assignment: CDR1 DFQATT and CDR2 SNEGSKA (reference sequence). The CDR3 spans 11 residues. V lost 6 bases and J 3 bases, leaving 8 bases between the germline ends. The CDR3 spells CSAQKDTEAFF. The DNA of the CDR3 is TGCAGTGCGCAGAAGGACACTGAAGCTTTCTTT.

The chain recombines TRBV7-3 with TRBJ2-3; the D is unclear. The CDR3 loop spans 14 amino acids. Germline V gene lookup returns CDR1 SGHTA and CDR2 FQGTGA. V shed 8 bases and J shed 2 bases, with 14 bases lying between them. The DNA for the CDR3 is TGTGCCAGCGGAAAAGAGGCTTACACAGATACGCAGTATTTT. Translation: CASGKEAYTDTQYF.

In this sample, this clonotype turned up a few times. The J gene is TRBJ2-5, the V gene TRBV4-2; possible D gene TRBD2, 7 bases. Germline CDR1 is LGHNA and CDR2 is YNFKEQ. The CDR3 extends over 16 amino acids. The V gene lost 4 bases and the J gene lost 2 bases, with 17 bases spanning the gap. The CDR3, as DNA: TGTGCCAGCAGCCCCAGAGGCGGGGGCTCACAAGAGACCCAGTACTTC. Translation gives CASSPRGGGSQETQYF.